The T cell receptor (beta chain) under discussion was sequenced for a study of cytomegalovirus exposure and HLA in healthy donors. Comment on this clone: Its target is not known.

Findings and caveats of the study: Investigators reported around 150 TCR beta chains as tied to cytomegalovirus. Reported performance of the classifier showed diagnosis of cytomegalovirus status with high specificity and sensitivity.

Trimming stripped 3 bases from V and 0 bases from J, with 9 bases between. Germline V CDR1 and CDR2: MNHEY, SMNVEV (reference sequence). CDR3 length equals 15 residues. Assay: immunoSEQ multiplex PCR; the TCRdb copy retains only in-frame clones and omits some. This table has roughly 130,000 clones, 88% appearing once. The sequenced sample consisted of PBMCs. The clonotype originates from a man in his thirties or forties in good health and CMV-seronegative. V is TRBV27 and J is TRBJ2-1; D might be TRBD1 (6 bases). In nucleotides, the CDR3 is TGTGCCAGCAGTTTCCAGGGGAGCTCCTACAATGAGCAGTTCTTC. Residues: CASSFQGSSYNEQFF.